This is a list of T cell receptor beta chains from one sample in a study of sequential checkpoint blockade in melanoma. Measured with immunoSEQ multiplex PCR; TCRdb has only the in-frame clones, and not every one. The data contain roughly 20,000 clones, around 88% of them seen just once; the ten biggest clones take up about 40%. The material was CD8+ T cells sorted from blood (inferred from file names), obtained from a patient given nivolumab and ipilimumab in sequence. Receptors originate from a human donor with melanoma. The CDR3 runs from the conserved cysteine through the conserved F or W. A D gene is named only where the DNA matches it firmly. The size field is filled for only some rows; it gives once, few, many or a size class.

-,TRBV5-6,TRBD2,TRBJ2-3,TGTGCCAGCAGCCACGCTAGCGGGGGGGCAGATACGCAGTATTTT,CASSHASGGADTQYF
-,TRBV4-1,-,TRBJ2-2,TGCGCCAGCAGCCAAATCGAGGCCGGGGAGCTGTTTTTT,CASSQIEAGELFF
-,TRBV27,TRBD1,TRBJ1-6,TGTGCCAGCAGTTTATCGGCGAAGACAGGGCTACGGGGTAATTCACCCCTCCACTTT,CASSLSAKTGLRGNSPLHF
-,TRBV27,TRBD2,TRBJ2-1,TGTGCCAGCAGTTCACCGGGACTAGCGGGCTACAATGAGCAGTTCTTC,CASSSPGLAGYNEQFF
-,TRBV9,-,TRBJ2-2,TGTGCCAGCAGCGTAGAGAGGGTCCCTACCGGGGAGCTGTTTTTT,CASSVERVPTGELFF
-,TRBV6-5,-,TRBJ2-2,TGTGCCAGCAGTTACGCGGCGGGGTCGAACACCGGGGAGCTGTTTTTT,CASSYAAGSNTGELFF
once,TRBV7-9,TRBD1,TRBJ1-2,TGTGCCAGCAGCTTATTCCGCAGGGGGTCTGACTATGGCTACACCTTC,CASSLFRRGSDYGYTF
-,TRBV13,-,TRBJ2-7,TGTGCCAGCAGCTTAGACAGGATTTCCTACGAGCAGTACTTC,CASSLDRISYEQYF
medium-sized,TRBV6-4,TRBD2,TRBJ2-3,TGTGCCAGCAGTGACTCGGCGGGAGGGAGTGGCACAGATACGCAGTATTTT,CASSDSAGGSGTDTQYF
large,TRBV15,TRBD1,TRBJ2-2,TGTGCCACCAGCAGACCGACAGGGGGGCTAACCGGGGAGCTGTTTTTT,CATSRPTGGLTGELFF
-,TRBV15,TRBD1,TRBJ1-2,TGTGCCACCAGCGGGACAGGGGGCTATTCTGGCTACACCTTC,CATSGTGGYSGYTF
-,TRBV19,-,TRBJ1-2,TGTGCCAGTAGTATAGGGGAGATTGGCTACACCTTC,CASSIGEIGYTF
-,TRBV7-9,-,TRBJ1-5,TGTGCCAGCAGCTTAAACACGGGAAATCAGCCCCAGCATTTT,CASSLNTGNQPQHF
-,TRBV5-6,-,TRBJ2-7,TGTGCCAGCAGCAAGTTCTCCTCCTACGAGCAGTACTTC,CASSKFSSYEQYF
-,TRBV6-1,-,TRBJ1-1,TGTGCCAGCAGTGAAGGCCCCCAGGGGTTGAACACTGAAGCTTTCTTT,CASSEGPQGLNTEAFF
once,TRBV30,TRBD1,TRBJ1-1,TGTGCCTGGAGTGTGGGGACAGGGAACACTGAAGCTTTCTTT,CAWSVGTGNTEAFF
few,TRBV7-9,-,TRBJ1-3,TGTGCCAGCAGCTTAGTTGGGCCCCCGAGCTCTGGAAACACCATATATTTT,CASSLVGPPSSGNTIYF
-,TRBV5-6,-,TRBJ1-5,TGTGCCAGCAGCTTCCGGACGGGATTGGAGCCCCAGCATTTT,CASSFRTGLEPQHF
once,TRBV19,-,TRBJ2-5,TGTGCCAGTAGCAAGACTAGTGATTGGGAGACCCAGTACTTC,CASSKTSDWETQYF
once,TRBV15,-,TRBJ2-1,TGTGCCACCAGCCCACGTTACCGAGTTTTCTACAATGAGCAGTTCTTC,CATSPRYRVFYNEQFF
once,TRBV6-5,-,TRBJ2-2,TGTGCCAGCTTCGTCGGGGGTGGGGGGGAGCTGTTTTTT,CASFVGGGGELFF
-,TRBV6-5,-,TRBJ2-7,TGTGCCAGCAGCCTTTACCCCGTGGGGGCCGAGCAGTACTTC,CASSLYPVGAEQYF
few,TRBV15,TRBD1,TRBJ1-2,TGTGCCACCAGCAACAGTATCGGACAGGACTATGGCTACACCTTC,CATSNSIGQDYGYTF
-,TRBV5-1,TRBD2,TRBJ2-7,TGCGCCAGCAGCTTCACAGCGGGGGCCTACGAGCAGTACTTC,CASSFTAGAYEQYF
-,TRBV28,-,TRBJ2-1,TGTGCCAGCAGTTTCCAGGGGAGGGAGGGTGAGCAGTTCTTC,CASSFQGREGEQFF
-,TRBV7-8,-,TRBJ2-3,TGTGCCAGCAGCTTGTCTAAAAATACGCAGTATTTT,CASSLSKNTQYF
-,TRBV18,TRBD1,TRBJ2-7,TGTGCCAGCTCACCGAAGGACAGGGGAACCTACGAGCAGTACTTC,CASSPKDRGTYEQYF
-,TRBV27,-,TRBJ2-2,TGTGCCAGCAGTTTCTCTGGTATAATGCGCGGGGAGCTGTTTTTT,CASSFSGIMRGELFF
-,TRBV19,-,TRBJ2-7,TGTGCCAGTAGTATAGATGGACTAACTTACGAGCAGTACTTC,CASSIDGLTYEQYF
-,TRBV6-5,-,TRBJ2-1,TGTGCCAGCAGTTACGGAGACAGTTTGTACAATGAGCAGTTCTTC,CASSYGDSLYNEQFF
-,TRBV19,TRBD2,TRBJ2-1,TGTGCCAGTAGCGGGGGGGCAAAAAGAGAAGGGATTTCTAGCTCCTACAATGAGCAGTTCTTC,CASSGGAKREGISSSYNEQFF
few,TRBV7-9,TRBD1,TRBJ2-7,TGTGCCAGCAGCCGCCGGGACAGGGACTACGAGCAGTACTTC,CASSRRDRDYEQYF
-,TRBV27,-,TRBJ1-2,TGTGCCAGCAGTTGGGGGACTTCGGATGGCTACACCTTC,CASSWGTSDGYTF
-,TRBV15,-,TRBJ1-2,TGTGCCACCAGCCCCGAGGGCTTCTTGTCCTATGGCTACACCTTC,CATSPEGFLSYGYTF
-,TRBV28,-,TRBJ2-2,TGTGCCAGCAGTTTGCTAGGCTGGGGGGAGCTGTTTTTT,CASSLLGWGELFF
-,TRBV27,TRBD1,TRBJ2-3,TGTGCCAGCAGTCTCCGGGACAGTACGCAGTATTTT,CASSLRDSTQYF
-,TRBV27,-,TRBJ1-3,TGTGCCAGCAGCCCAGGGGCAGGAAACACCATATATTTT,CASSPGAGNTIYF
once,TRBV19,-,TRBJ1-5,TGTGCCAGTAGTATAGAAACAGGGCTCAATCAGCCCCAGCATTTT,CASSIETGLNQPQHF
-,TRBV6-4,-,TRBJ2-1,TGTGCCAACAGGACTGAGTGCAATGAGCAGTTCTTC,CANRTECNEQFF
-,TRBV30,TRBD1,TRBJ2-7,TGTGCCTGGAGTGGGGGACAGGGGGTTTACGAGCAGTACTTC,CAWSGGQGVYEQYF
-,TRBV27,-,TRBJ1-1,TGTGCCACCCTCTCTCGAGCCACTGAAGCTTTCTTT,CATLSRATEAFF
-,TRBV29-1,-,TRBJ1-2,TGCAGCGTTGAAAGGGGGGGGTTGGTACACTTC,CSVERGGLVHF